This record covers a single TCR beta chain. Its antigen is as yet unknown. The record originates from a study of cytomegalovirus exposure and HLA in healthy donors. Across the study: Tens of millions of unique TCR sequences came from HLA-typed donors in an early release.

Study results and caveats: Researchers catalogued about 150 TCR beta chains as cytomegalovirus-associated.

The PCR made use of 60 Vbeta and 13 Jbeta primers. Source study methods: Unique TCR beta chains totaled approximately 83 million in a later count, with roughly 11 million of them shared. Produced via immunoSEQ multiplex PCR; TCRdb's table is partial and in-frame only. V, J and clone size reflect that table, while D and trimming were determined from the DNA. The sample includes about 130,000 clones, 17% of them seen just once. The germline V gene encodes CDR1 SGHRS and CDR2 YFSETQ. The CDR3 loop spans 16 amino acids. Trimming removed 1 base from V and 3 bases from J; junction bases left unmatched: 6. Likely unrecorded immune exposures existed in these nominally healthy donors.

The receptor was isolated from a female donor in good health and CMV-seropositive. This chain uses TRBV5-1 with TRBJ1-1; TRBD1 aligns across 10 bases. The sample comprised PBMCs. In DNA, the CDR3 is TGCGCCAGCAGCTTGTCAGGGGACAGGGGTTACACTGAAGCTTTCTTT. Translating gives CASSLSGDRGYTEAFF. The whole variable domain, filled in from reference TRBV5-1 and TRBJ1-1, reads KAGVTQTPRYLIKTRGQQVTLSCSPISGHRSVSWYQQTPGQGLQFLFEYFSETQRNKGNFPGRFSGRQFSNSRSEMNVSTLELGDSALYLCASSLSGDRGYTEAFFGQGTRLTVV.